The clone carrying this T cell receptor beta chain has a handful of counts. It may be a read error: a sequence one base away is much more abundant. The sample comes from a study of CD8+CD57+ T cells in acquired aplastic anemia. TCR beta VDJ and CDR3 profiles were obtained from a genomic DNA template. TCRdb analysed the reads with MiXCR anew, one entry per CDR3 protein. The table records about 210,000 distinct CDR3 sequences, over 55% of them present only once. V lost 6 bases and J lost 3, with 22 bases in between. Per germline, CDR1 SGHRS and CDR2 YFSETQ. The CDR3 sequence is 17 residues long. The J gene is TRBJ2-1, the V gene TRBV5-1, with D possibly called TRBD1 or TRBD2 (5 bases each). Sequenced: sorted CD4+, CD8+, or CD8+CD57+ T cells (not recorded which) from PBMCs. The TCR comes from a human donor in good health. CDR3 nucleotide sequence: TGCGCCAGCAACCCGACACCGGGACCCACCCTCTACAATGAGCAGTTCTTC. It encodes CASNPTPGPTLYNEQFF.